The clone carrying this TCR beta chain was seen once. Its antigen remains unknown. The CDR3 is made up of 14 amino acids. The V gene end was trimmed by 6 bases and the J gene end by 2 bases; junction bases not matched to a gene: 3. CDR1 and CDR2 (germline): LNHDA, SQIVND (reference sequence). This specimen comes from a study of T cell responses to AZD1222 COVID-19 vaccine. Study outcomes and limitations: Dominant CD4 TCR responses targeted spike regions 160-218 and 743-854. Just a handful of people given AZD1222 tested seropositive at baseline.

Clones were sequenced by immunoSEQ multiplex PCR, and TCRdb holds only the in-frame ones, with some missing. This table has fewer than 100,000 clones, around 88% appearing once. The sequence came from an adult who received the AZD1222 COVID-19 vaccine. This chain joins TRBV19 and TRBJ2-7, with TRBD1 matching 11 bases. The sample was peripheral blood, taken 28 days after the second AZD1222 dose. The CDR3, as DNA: TGTGCCAGTAGCCGGGACAGGGGGACCTACGAGCAGTACTTC. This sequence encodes CASSRDRGTYEQYF. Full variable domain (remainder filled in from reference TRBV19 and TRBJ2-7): DGGITQSPKYLFRKEGQNVTLSCEQNLNHDAMYWYRQDPGQGLRLIYYSQIVNDFQKGDIAEGYSVSREKKESFPLTVTSAQKNPTAFYLCASSRDRGTYEQYFGPGTRLTVT.